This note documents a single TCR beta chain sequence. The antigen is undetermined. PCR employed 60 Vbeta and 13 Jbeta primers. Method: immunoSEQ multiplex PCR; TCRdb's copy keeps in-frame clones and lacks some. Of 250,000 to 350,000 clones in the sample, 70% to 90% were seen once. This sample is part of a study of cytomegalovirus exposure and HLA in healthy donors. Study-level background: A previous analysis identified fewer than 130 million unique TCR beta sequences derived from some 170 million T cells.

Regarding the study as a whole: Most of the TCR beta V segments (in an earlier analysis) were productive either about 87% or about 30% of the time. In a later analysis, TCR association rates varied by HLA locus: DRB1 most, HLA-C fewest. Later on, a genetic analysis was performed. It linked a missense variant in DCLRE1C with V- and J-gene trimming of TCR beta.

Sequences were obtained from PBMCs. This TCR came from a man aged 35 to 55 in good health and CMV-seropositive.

The CDR3 protein is CASRDRGGTEAFF. CDR3 nucleotides: TGTGCCAGCAGGGACAGGGGGGGGACTGAAGCTTTCTTT. The V and J genes are TRBV28 and TRBJ1-1, with TRBD1 matching 10 bases. The germline gives CDR1 MDHEN, CDR2 SYDVKM. J gave up 5 bases and V 6 bases, and 3 bases lay outside the gene matches. The CDR3 runs 13 residues. Using reference TRBV28 and TRBJ1-1 for the parts outside the CDR3, the full variable domain is DVKVTQSSRYLVKRTGEKVFLECVQDMDHENMFWYRQDPGLGLRLIYFSYDVKMKEKGDIPEGYSVSREKKERFSLILESASTNQTSMYLCASRDRGGTEAFFGQGTRLTVV.